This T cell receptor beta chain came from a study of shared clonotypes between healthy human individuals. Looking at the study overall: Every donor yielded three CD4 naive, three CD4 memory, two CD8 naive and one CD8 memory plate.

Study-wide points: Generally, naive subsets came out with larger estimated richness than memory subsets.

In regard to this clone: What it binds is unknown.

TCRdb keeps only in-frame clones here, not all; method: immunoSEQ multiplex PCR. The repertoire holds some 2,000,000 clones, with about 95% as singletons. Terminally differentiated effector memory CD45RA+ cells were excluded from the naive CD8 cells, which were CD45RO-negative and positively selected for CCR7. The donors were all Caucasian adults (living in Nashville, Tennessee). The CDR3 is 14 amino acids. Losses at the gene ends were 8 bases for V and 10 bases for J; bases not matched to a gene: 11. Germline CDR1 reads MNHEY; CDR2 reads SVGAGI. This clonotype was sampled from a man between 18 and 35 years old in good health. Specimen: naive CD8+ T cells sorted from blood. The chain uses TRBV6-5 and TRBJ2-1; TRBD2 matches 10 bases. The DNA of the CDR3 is TGTGCCAGCGGGTTTTCCGGGACTAGCGAGGAGCAGTTCTTC. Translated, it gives CASGFSGTSEEQFF.